The subject of this entry is one TCR beta chain. The source of the sample is a study of blood T cell repertoires in COVID-19. The assay was immunoSEQ multiplex PCR, and TCRdb's table has in-frame clones only and misses some. The table lists 180,000 or so clones, 80% to 90% of them singletons. Trimming cost V 2 bases and J 7 bases; bases outside gene matches: 8. The CDR3 totals 15 residues. In germline, CDR1 is KGHSH, CDR2 LQKENI. This clonotype originated in a man in his 60s with acute or convalescent COVID-19. Sequenced sample: peripheral blood. The rearrangement links TRBV18 to TRBJ1-2; TRBD1 aligns across 9 bases. The CDR3 protein is CASSPTRGQGLGYTF. DNA for the CDR3: TGTGCCAGCTCACCAACGAGGGGACAGGGTCTTGGCTACACCTTC.